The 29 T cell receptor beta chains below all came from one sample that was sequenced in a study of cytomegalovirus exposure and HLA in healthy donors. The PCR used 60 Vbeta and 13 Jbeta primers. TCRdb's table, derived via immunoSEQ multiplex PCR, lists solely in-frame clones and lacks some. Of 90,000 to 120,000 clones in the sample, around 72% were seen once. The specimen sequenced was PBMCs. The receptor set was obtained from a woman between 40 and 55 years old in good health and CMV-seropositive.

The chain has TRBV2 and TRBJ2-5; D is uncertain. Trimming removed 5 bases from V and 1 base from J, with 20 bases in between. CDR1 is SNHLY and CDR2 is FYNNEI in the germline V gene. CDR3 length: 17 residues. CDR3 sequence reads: CASSPPRQTSPQETQYF. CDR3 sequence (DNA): TGTGCCAGCAGTCCCCCTCGTCAGACATCCCCCCAAGAGACCCAGTACTTC.

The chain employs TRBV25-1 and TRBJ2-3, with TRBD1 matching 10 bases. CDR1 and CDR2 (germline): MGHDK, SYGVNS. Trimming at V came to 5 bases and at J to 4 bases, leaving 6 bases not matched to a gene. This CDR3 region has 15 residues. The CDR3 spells CASSQLGQGADTQYF. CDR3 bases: TGTGCCAGCAGTCAACTCGGACAGGGGGCAGATACGCAGTATTTT.

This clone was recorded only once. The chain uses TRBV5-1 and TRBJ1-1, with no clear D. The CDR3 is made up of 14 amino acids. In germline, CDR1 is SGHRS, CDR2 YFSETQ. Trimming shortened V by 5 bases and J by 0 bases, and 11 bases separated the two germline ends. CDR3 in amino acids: CASSTSGLNTEAFF. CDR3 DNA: TGCGCCAGCAGTACGTCTGGGCTGAACACTGAAGCTTTCTTT.

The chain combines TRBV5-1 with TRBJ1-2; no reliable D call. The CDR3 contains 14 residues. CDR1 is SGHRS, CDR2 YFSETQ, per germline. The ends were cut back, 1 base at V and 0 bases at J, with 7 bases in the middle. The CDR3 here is CASSLTAANYGYTF. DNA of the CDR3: TGCGCCAGCAGCTTGACGGCGGCTAACTATGGCTACACCTTC.

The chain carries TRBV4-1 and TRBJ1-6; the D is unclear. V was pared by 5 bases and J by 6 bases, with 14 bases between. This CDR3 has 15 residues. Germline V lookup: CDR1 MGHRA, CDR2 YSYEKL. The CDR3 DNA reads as TGCGCCAGCAGCTACTCCGGGAATGTTAATTCACCCCTCCACTTT. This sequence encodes CASSYSGNVNSPLHF.

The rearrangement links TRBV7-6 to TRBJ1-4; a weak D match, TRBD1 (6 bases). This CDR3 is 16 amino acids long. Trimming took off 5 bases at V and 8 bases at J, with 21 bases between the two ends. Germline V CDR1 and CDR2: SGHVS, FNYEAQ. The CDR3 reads CASSAQMGGPWEKLFF. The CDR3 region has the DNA TGTGCCAGCAGCGCACAAATGGGGGGGCCGTGGGAAAAACTGTTTTTT.

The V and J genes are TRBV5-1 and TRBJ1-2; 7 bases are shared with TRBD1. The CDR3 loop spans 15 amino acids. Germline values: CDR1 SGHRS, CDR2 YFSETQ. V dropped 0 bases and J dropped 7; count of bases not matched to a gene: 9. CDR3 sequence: CASSLEGQLRVGYTF. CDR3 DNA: TGCGCCAGCAGCTTGGAGGGACAGCTGAGGGTTGGCTACACCTTC.

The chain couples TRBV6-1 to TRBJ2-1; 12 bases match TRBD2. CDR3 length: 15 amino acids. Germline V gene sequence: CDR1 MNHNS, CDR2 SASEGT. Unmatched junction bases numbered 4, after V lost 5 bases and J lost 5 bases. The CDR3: CASSFRLAGDNEQFF. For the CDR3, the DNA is TGTGCCAGCAGTTTCCGACTAGCGGGGGACAATGAGCAGTTCTTC.

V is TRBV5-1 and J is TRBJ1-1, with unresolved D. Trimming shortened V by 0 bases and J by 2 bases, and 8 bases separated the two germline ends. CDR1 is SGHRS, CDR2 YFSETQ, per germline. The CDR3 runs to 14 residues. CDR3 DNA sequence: TGCGCCAGCAGCTTGGTTCATGGCAACACTGAAGCTTTCTTT. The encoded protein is CASSLVHGNTEAFF.

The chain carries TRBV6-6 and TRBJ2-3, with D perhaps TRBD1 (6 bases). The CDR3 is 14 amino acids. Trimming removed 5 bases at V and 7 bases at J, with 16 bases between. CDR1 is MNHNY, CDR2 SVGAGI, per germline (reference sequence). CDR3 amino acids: CASSLGQLPNTQYF. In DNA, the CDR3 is TGTGCCAGCAGTCTAGGACAGCTTCCAAATACGCAGTATTTT.

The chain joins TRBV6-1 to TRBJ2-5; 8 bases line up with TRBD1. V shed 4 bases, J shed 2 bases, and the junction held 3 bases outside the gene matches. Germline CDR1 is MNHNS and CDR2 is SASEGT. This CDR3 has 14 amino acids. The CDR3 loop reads CASSGWTGQETQYF. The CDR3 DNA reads TGTGCCAGCAGTGGTTGGACAGGGCAAGAGACCCAGTACTTC.

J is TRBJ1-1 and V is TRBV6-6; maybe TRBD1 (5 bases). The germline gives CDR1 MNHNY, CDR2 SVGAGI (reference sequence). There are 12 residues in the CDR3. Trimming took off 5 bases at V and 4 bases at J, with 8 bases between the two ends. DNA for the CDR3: TGTGCCAGCAGTGATAGGGGCACTGAAGCTTTCTTT. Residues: CASSDRGTEAFF.

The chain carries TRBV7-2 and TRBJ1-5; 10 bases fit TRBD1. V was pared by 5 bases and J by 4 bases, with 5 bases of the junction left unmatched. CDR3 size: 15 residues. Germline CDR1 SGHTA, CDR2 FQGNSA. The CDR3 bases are TGTGCCAGCAGCCAGACAGGGGGCGGGAATCAGCCCCAGCATTTT. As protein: CASSQTGGGNQPQHF.

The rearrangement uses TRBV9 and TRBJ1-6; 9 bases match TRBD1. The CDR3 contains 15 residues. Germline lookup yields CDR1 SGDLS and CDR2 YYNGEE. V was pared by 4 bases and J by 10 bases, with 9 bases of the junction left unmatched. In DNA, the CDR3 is TGTGCCAGCAGCAAGCCGGGACAGGGTAACTCACCCCTCCACTTT. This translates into CASSKPGQGNSPLHF.

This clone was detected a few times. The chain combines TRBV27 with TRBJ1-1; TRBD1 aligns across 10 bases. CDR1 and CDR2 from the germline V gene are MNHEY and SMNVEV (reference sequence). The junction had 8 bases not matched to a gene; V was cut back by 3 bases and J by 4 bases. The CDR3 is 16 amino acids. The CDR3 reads CASSFLGQGSGTEAFF. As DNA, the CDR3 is TGTGCCAGCAGTTTTCTGGGACAGGGGTCGGGCACTGAAGCTTTCTTT.

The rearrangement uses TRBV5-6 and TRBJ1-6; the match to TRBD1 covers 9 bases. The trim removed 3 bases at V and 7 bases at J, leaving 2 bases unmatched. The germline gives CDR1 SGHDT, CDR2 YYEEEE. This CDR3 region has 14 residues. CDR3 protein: CASSYGQGNSPLHF. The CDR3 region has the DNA TGTGCCAGCAGCTACGGACAGGGGAATTCACCCCTCCACTTT. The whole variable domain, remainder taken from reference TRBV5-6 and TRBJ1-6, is DAGVTQSPTHLIKTRGQQVTLRCSPKSGHDTVSWYQQALGQGPQFIFQYYEEEERQRGNFPDRFSGHQFPNYSSELNVNALLLGDSALYLCASSYGQGNSPLHFGNGTRLTVT.

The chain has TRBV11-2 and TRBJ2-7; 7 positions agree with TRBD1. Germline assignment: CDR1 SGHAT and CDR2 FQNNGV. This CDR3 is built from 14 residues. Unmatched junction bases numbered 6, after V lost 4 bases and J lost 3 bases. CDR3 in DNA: TGTGCCAGCAGCTACGAGACAGGGTTCTACGAGCAGTACTTC. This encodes CASSYETGFYEQYF.

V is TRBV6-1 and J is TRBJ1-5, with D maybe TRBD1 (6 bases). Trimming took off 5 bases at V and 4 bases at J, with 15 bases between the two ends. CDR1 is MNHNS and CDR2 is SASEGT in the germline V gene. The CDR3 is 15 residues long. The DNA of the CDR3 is TGTGCCAGCAGTAACCCGGGGACACAGAATCAGCCCCAGCATTTT. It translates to CASSNPGTQNQPQHF.

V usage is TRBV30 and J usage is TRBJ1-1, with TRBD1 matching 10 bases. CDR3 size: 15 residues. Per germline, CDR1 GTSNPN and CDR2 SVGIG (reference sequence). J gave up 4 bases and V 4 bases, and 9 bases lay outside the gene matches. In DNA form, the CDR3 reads TGTGCCTGGAAGCCAGCCGGGACAGGGGTCACTGAAGCTTTCTTT. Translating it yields CAWKPAGTGVTEAFF.

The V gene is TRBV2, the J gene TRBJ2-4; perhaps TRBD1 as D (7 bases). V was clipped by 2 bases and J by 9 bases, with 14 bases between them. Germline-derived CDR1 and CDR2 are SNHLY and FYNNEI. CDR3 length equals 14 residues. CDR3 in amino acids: CASSEQGGRGIQYF. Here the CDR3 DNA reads TGTGCCAGCAGTGAACAGGGGGGCCGGGGCATTCAGTACTTC. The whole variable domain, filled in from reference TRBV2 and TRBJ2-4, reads EPEVTQTPSHQVTQMGQEVILRCVPISNHLYFYWYRQILGQKVEFLVSFYNNEISEKSEIFDDQFSVERPDGSNFTLKIRSTKLEDSAMYFCASSEQGGRGIQYFGAGTRLSVL.

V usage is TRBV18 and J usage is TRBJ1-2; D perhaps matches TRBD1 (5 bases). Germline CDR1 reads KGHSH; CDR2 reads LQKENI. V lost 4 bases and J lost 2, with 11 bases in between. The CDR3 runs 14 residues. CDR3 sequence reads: CASSQTALNYGYTF. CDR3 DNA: TGTGCCAGCTCACAGACAGCCCTAAACTATGGCTACACCTTC. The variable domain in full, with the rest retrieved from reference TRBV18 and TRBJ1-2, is NAGVMQNPRHLVRRRGQEARLRCSPMKGHSHVYWYRQLPEEGLKFMVYLQKENIIDESGMPKERFSAEFPKEGPSILRIQQVVRGDSAAYFCASSQTALNYGYTFGSGTRLTVV.

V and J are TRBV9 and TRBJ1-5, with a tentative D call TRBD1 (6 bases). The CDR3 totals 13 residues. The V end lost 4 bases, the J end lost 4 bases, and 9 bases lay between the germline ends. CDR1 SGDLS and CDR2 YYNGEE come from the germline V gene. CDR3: CASSRTENQPQHF. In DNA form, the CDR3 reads TGTGCCAGCAGCCGGACAGAAAATCAGCCCCAGCATTTT.

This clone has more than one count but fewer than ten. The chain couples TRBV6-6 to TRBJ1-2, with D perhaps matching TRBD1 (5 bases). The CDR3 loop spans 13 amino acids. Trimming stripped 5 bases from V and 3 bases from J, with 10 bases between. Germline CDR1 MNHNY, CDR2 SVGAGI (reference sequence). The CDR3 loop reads CASSAPGDYGYTF. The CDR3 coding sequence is TGTGCCAGCAGTGCCCCGGGGGACTATGGCTACACCTTC.

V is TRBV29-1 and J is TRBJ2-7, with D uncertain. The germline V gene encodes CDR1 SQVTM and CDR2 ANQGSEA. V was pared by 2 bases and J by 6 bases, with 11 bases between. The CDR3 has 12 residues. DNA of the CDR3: TGCAGCGTTGAACGGCAGGTAGGCGAGCAGTACTTC. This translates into CSVERQVGEQYF.

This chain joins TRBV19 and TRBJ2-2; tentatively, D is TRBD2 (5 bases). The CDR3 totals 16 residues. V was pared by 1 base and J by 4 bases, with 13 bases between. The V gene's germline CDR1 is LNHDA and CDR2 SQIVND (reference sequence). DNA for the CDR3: TGTGCCAGTAGTATAGGGGCCGGGGTCGGCACCGGGGAGCTGTTTTTT. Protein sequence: CASSIGAGVGTGELFF.

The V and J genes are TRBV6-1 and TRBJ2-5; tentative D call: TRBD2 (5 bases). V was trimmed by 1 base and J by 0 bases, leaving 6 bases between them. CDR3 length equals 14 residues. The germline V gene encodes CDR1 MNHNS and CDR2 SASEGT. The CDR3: CASSEGGNQETQYF. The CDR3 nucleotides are TGTGCCAGCAGTGAAGGAGGGAACCAAGAGACCCAGTACTTC.

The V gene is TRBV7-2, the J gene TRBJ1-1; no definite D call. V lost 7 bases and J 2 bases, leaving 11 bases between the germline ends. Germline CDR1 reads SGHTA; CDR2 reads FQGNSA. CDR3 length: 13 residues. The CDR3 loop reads CASTEGPNTEAFF. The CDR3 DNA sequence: TGTGCCAGCACGGAGGGCCCCAACACTGAAGCTTTCTTT.

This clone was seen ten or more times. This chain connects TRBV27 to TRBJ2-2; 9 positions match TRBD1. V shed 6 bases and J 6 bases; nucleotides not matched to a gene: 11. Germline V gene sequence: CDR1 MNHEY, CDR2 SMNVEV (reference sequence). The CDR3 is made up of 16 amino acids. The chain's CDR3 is CASSSTGTGYAGELFF. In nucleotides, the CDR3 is TGTGCCAGCAGCTCGACGGGGACAGGGTATGCCGGGGAGCTGTTTTTT.

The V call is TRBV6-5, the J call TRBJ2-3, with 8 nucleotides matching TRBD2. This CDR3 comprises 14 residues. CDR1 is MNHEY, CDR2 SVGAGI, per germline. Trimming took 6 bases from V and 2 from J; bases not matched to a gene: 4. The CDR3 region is CASSSLAATDTQYF. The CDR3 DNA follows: TGTGCCAGCAGCTCACTAGCGGCCACAGATACGCAGTATTTT.